The rows below give T cell receptor beta chains drawn from one sample of a study of blood T cell repertoires in COVID-19. Assay: immunoSEQ multiplex PCR; the TCRdb copy retains only in-frame clones and omits some. The data contain some 250,000 clones, about 83% of them singletons. Sequenced: peripheral blood. These receptors all come from a man at least 80 years old with acute or convalescent COVID-19. Each CDR3 is given with its conserved first and last residue. The D gene is left open where the match is weak. Not all rows give a size; the values are once, few, many and, for expanded clones, a class.

d_call: TRBD2; cdr3_length: 13; j_call: TRBJ2-2; clone_size: NA; v_call: TRBV29-1; cdr3_aa: CSVREVGTGELFF; cdr3_nt: TGCAGCGTTCGGGAGGTCGGCACCGGGGAGCTGTTTTTT
d_call: NA; cdr3_length: 14; j_call: TRBJ2-2; clone_size: NA; v_call: TRBV19; cdr3_aa: CASSLNPGTGELFF; cdr3_nt: TGTGCCAGTAGCCTGAACCCAGGTACCGGGGAGCTGTTTTTT
d_call: TRBD2; cdr3_length: 16; j_call: TRBJ2-3; clone_size: once; v_call: TRBV19; cdr3_aa: CASSIGTKTSTDTQYF; cdr3_nt: TGTGCCAGTAGTATCGGGACTAAAACTAGCACAGATACGCAGTATTTT
d_call: TRBD2; cdr3_length: 15; j_call: TRBJ2-1; clone_size: NA; v_call: TRBV11-3; cdr3_aa: CASSLLGGPGEEQFF; cdr3_nt: TGTGCCAGCAGCTTGTTGGGAGGGCCTGGAGAGGAGCAGTTCTTC
d_call: NA; cdr3_length: 15; j_call: TRBJ2-7; clone_size: NA; v_call: TRBV5-4; cdr3_aa: CASSFKGFSSYEQYF; cdr3_nt: TGTGCCAGCAGCTTTAAGGGGTTTTCTTCCTACGAGCAGTACTTC
d_call: NA; cdr3_length: 12; j_call: TRBJ1-1; clone_size: NA; v_call: TRBV6-5; cdr3_aa: CASRPVNTEAFF; cdr3_nt: TGTGCCAGCAGACCAGTGAACACTGAAGCTTTCTTT
d_call: NA; cdr3_length: 15; j_call: TRBJ1-2; clone_size: NA; v_call: TRBV4-1; cdr3_aa: CASSQDNGSNDGYTF; cdr3_nt: TGCGCCAGCAGCCAAGATAATGGGAGTAATGATGGCTACACCTTC
d_call: NA; cdr3_length: 14; j_call: TRBJ1-2; clone_size: NA; v_call: TRBV24-1; cdr3_aa: CATSDPGQASSYTF; cdr3_nt: TGTGCCACCAGTGACCCGGGACAAGCTTCTAGCTACACCTTC
d_call: NA; cdr3_length: 11; j_call: TRBJ1-3; clone_size: once; v_call: TRBV24-1; cdr3_aa: CATRSGNTIYF; cdr3_nt: TGTGCCACCCGCTCTGGAAACACCATATATTTT
d_call: NA; cdr3_length: 15; j_call: TRBJ1-4; clone_size: NA; v_call: TRBV18; cdr3_aa: CASSLAGTRNEKLFF; cdr3_nt: TGTGCCAGCTCACTGGCCGGGACAAGGAATGAAAAACTGTTTTTT
d_call: TRBD1; cdr3_length: 16; j_call: TRBJ1-5; clone_size: few; v_call: TRBV5-8; cdr3_aa: CASSFPGQGSNQPQHF; cdr3_nt: TGTGCCAGCAGCTTCCCGGGACAGGGAAGCAATCAGCCCCAGCATTTT
d_call: NA; cdr3_length: 14; j_call: TRBJ1-5; clone_size: NA; v_call: TRBV10-3; cdr3_aa: CAISESGGNQPQHF; cdr3_nt: TGTGCCATCAGTGAGTCAGGGGGAAATCAGCCCCAGCATTTT
d_call: TRBD1; cdr3_length: 14; j_call: TRBJ1-1; clone_size: NA; v_call: TRBV5-1; cdr3_aa: CASSAGTGDNRAFF; cdr3_nt: TGCGCCAGCAGCGCGGGGACAGGGGACAACCGAGCTTTCTTT
d_call: TRBD1; cdr3_length: 19; j_call: TRBJ1-2; clone_size: NA; v_call: TRBV9; cdr3_aa: CASSSDWGQGTLMNYGYTF; cdr3_nt: TGTGCCAGCAGCTCAGACTGGGGACAGGGGACCCTTATGAACTATGGCTACACCTTC
d_call: NA; cdr3_length: 13; j_call: TRBJ1-4; clone_size: NA; v_call: TRBV12-3/TRBV12-4; cdr3_aa: CASSADSHEKLFF; cdr3_nt: TGTGCCAGCAGTGCGGACAGCCATGAAAAACTGTTTTTT
d_call: NA; cdr3_length: 15; j_call: TRBJ1-1; clone_size: NA; v_call: TRBV4-2; cdr3_aa: CASSQEAGQSTEAFF; cdr3_nt: TGTGCCAGCAGCCAAGAAGCCGGACAGTCCACAGAAGCTTTCTTT
d_call: TRBD1; cdr3_length: 13; j_call: TRBJ1-2; clone_size: NA; v_call: TRBV7-3; cdr3_aa: CASSQDRAYGYTF; cdr3_nt: TGTGCCAGCAGCCAGGACAGGGCCTATGGCTACACCTTC
d_call: NA; cdr3_length: 12; j_call: TRBJ2-7; clone_size: NA; v_call: TRBV3-1/TRBV3-2; cdr3_aa: CASSFNPYEQYF; cdr3_nt: TGTGCCAGCAGTTTTAATCCCTACGAGCAGTACTTC
d_call: TRBD1; cdr3_length: 13; j_call: TRBJ1-2; clone_size: NA; v_call: TRBV27; cdr3_aa: CASSFGTGYGYTF; cdr3_nt: TGTGCCAGCAGTTTCGGGACAGGGTATGGCTACACCTTC
d_call: NA; cdr3_length: 15; j_call: TRBJ2-5; clone_size: NA; v_call: TRBV3-1/TRBV3-2; cdr3_aa: CASRPHGTTQETQYF; cdr3_nt: TGTGCCAGCAGACCCCACGGGACAACACAAGAGACCCAGTACTTC
d_call: NA; cdr3_length: 11; j_call: TRBJ2-1; clone_size: NA; v_call: TRBV7-2; cdr3_aa: CASSPTYEQFF; cdr3_nt: TGTGCCAGCAGCCCCACATATGAGCAGTTCTTC
d_call: NA; cdr3_length: 15; j_call: TRBJ1-5; clone_size: NA; v_call: TRBV6-2/TRBV6-3; cdr3_aa: CASSYQQGRSQPQHF; cdr3_nt: TGTGCCAGCAGTTACCAACAGGGACGCAGTCAGCCCCAGCATTTT
d_call: TRBD1; cdr3_length: 14; j_call: TRBJ1-2; clone_size: NA; v_call: TRBV7-9; cdr3_aa: CASSLTGTDYGYTF; cdr3_nt: TGTGCCAGCAGCTTGACAGGGACGGACTATGGCTACACCTTC
d_call: TRBD2; cdr3_length: 15; j_call: TRBJ2-5; clone_size: NA; v_call: TRBV5-4; cdr3_aa: CASSSGGGARVTQYF; cdr3_nt: TGTGCCAGCAGCTCGGGCGGGGGGGCAAGAGTGACCCAGTACTTC
d_call: NA; cdr3_length: 13; j_call: TRBJ2-1; clone_size: NA; v_call: TRBV6-6; cdr3_aa: CASSPYRVGEQFF; cdr3_nt: TGTGCCAGCAGCCCGTACAGGGTGGGTGAGCAGTTCTTC
d_call: NA; cdr3_length: 14; j_call: TRBJ1-4; clone_size: NA; v_call: TRBV9; cdr3_aa: CASSVGTARSKLFF; cdr3_nt: TGTGCCAGCAGCGTAGGGACAGCGAGGTCAAAACTGTTTTTT
d_call: NA; cdr3_length: 15; j_call: TRBJ2-1; clone_size: NA; v_call: TRBV19; cdr3_aa: CASSLSGPWDNEQFF; cdr3_nt: TGTGCCAGTTCTCTTAGCGGTCCGTGGGACAATGAGCAGTTCTTC
d_call: NA; cdr3_length: 14; j_call: TRBJ1-1; clone_size: NA; v_call: TRBV9; cdr3_aa: CASSVGGWGTEAFF; cdr3_nt: TGTGCCAGCAGCGTAGGAGGGTGGGGCACTGAAGCTTTCTTT
d_call: NA; cdr3_length: 16; j_call: TRBJ1-5; clone_size: NA; v_call: TRBV7-9; cdr3_aa: CASSPGGSTLRQPQHF; cdr3_nt: TGTGCCAGCAGCCCCGGCGGGTCCACCCTACGTCAGCCCCAGCATTTT
d_call: NA; cdr3_length: 12; j_call: TRBJ2-3; clone_size: NA; v_call: TRBV7-8; cdr3_aa: CASSSLTDTQYF; cdr3_nt: TGTGCCAGCAGCTCCCTCACAGATACGCAGTATTTT
d_call: TRBD1; cdr3_length: 13; j_call: TRBJ2-1; clone_size: NA; v_call: TRBV5-1; cdr3_aa: CASSPRGPNEQFF; cdr3_nt: TGCGCCAGCAGCCCCAGGGGGCCCAATGAGCAGTTCTTC
d_call: NA; cdr3_length: 16; j_call: TRBJ2-1; clone_size: NA; v_call: TRBV11-1; cdr3_aa: CASSSRSLSSYNEQFF; cdr3_nt: TGTGCCAGCAGCTCCCGGTCTTTGAGCTCCTACAATGAGCAGTTCTTC
d_call: NA; cdr3_length: 14; j_call: TRBJ1-4; clone_size: NA; v_call: TRBV5-5; cdr3_aa: CASSLGSVNEKLFF; cdr3_nt: TGTGCCAGCAGCTTGGGCTCAGTTAATGAAAAACTGTTTTTT
d_call: NA; cdr3_length: 16; j_call: TRBJ2-3; clone_size: NA; v_call: TRBV20-1; cdr3_aa: CSASTRGTPMVDTQYF; cdr3_nt: TGCAGTGCTAGTACCCGGGGGACCCCTATGGTAGATACGCAGTATTTT
d_call: TRBD2; cdr3_length: 15; j_call: TRBJ2-3; clone_size: NA; v_call: TRBV5-1; cdr3_aa: CASSPGGYRADTQYF; cdr3_nt: TGCGCCAGCAGCCCGGGGGGGTATCGGGCAGATACGCAGTATTTT
d_call: TRBD1; cdr3_length: 16; j_call: TRBJ2-7; clone_size: NA; v_call: TRBV5-6; cdr3_aa: CASSPPPGQGAREQYF; cdr3_nt: TGTGCCAGCAGCCCTCCGCCGGGACAGGGGGCTCGCGAGCAGTACTTC
d_call: NA; cdr3_length: 13; j_call: TRBJ2-3; clone_size: NA; v_call: TRBV3-1/TRBV3-2; cdr3_aa: CASRSRGTDTQYF; cdr3_nt: TGTGCCAGCAGGAGTAGGGGGACAGATACGCAGTATTTT
d_call: NA; cdr3_length: 14; j_call: TRBJ1-6; clone_size: NA; v_call: TRBV27; cdr3_aa: CASSGQQYNSPLHF; cdr3_nt: TGTGCCAGCAGCGGACAGCAATATAATTCACCCCTCCACTTT
d_call: NA; cdr3_length: 13; j_call: TRBJ1-5; clone_size: NA; v_call: TRBV20-1; cdr3_aa: CSASDSPNQPQHF; cdr3_nt: TGCAGTGCTAGTGATAGTCCCAATCAGCCCCAGCATTTT